This entry lists 14 T cell receptor beta chains sequenced from one sample in a study of T cell responses to AZD1222 COVID-19 vaccine. Produced via immunoSEQ multiplex PCR; TCRdb's table is partial and in-frame only. The repertoire includes roughly 120,000 clones, about 86% of them detected once, and approximately 15% sits in the top ten. The sample consisted of peripheral blood, taken 28 days after the second AZD1222 dose. The receptors come from an adult who received the AZD1222 COVID-19 vaccine.

The chain joins TRBV13 to TRBJ2-5; TRBD2 matches at 9 bases. The V and J ends lost 5 bases and 1 base, in that order; junction bases with no gene match: 5. Germline V CDR1 and CDR2: PRHDT, FYEKMQ (reference sequence). This CDR3 comprises 15 residues. In DNA form, the CDR3 reads TGTGCCAGCAGCAATAGCGGGAGTAGCCAAGAGACCCAGTACTTC. This gives the protein CASSNSGSSQETQYF.

This chain links TRBV9 with TRBJ1-1; D is ambiguous. V was shortened by 0 bases and J by 0 bases, with 9 bases between the two germline ends. The CDR3 sequence is 15 residues long. CDR1 SGDLS and CDR2 YYNGEE come from the germline V gene. CDR3 amino acids: CASSVDTRMNTEAFF. The DNA of the CDR3 is TGTGCCAGCAGCGTAGACACACGGATGAACACTGAAGCTTTCTTT.

The V gene is TRBV27, the J gene TRBJ1-4; a possible D gene is TRBD1 (5 bases). The CDR3 sequence is 14 residues long. Trimming took 4 bases from V and 8 from J, leaving 14 bases between them. CDR1 MNHEY and CDR2 SMNVEV come from the germline V gene (reference sequence). For the CDR3, the DNA is TGTGCCAGCAGTTATTTGCAGGGACGCGAAAAACTGTTTTTT. Protein: CASSYLQGREKLFF.

In this sample, this clone turned up once. The chain links TRBV4-3 to TRBJ2-2; D remains unclear. The CDR3 runs 16 residues. Between the trimmed V and J ends, which lost 0 bases and 3 bases, there was a span of 11 bases. Looked up from germline, CDR1 is LGHNA and CDR2 is YSLEER. CDR3 in amino acids: CASSQDFGTYTGELFF. The CDR3 DNA sequence: TGCGCCAGCAGCCAAGATTTTGGAACCTACACCGGGGAGCTGTTTTTT.

The V gene is TRBV15, the J gene TRBJ2-7; a weak D match, TRBD2 (5 bases). V lost 0 bases, J lost 3 bases, and 15 bases lay in between. There are 16 residues in the CDR3. The germline V gene encodes CDR1 LNHNV and CDR2 YYDKDF (reference sequence). The CDR3 sequence: CATSRDVAASFYEQYF. Written as DNA, the CDR3 is TGTGCCACCAGCAGAGATGTGGCAGCTAGCTTCTACGAGCAGTACTTC. The full variable domain, in which reference TRBV15 and TRBJ2-7 provide the parts outside the CDR3, is DAMVIQNPRYQVTQFGKPVTLSCSQTLNHNVMYWYQQKSSQAPKLLFHYYDKDFNNEADTPDNFQSRRPNTSFCFLDIRSPGLGDTAMYLCATSRDVAASFYEQYFGPGTRLTVT.

For this clone: The same CDR3 can be traced to other DNA sequences in this sample. This CDR3 is CASSYSVYEQYF. DNA of the CDR3: TGTGCCAGCAGTTACTCGGTCTACGAGCAGTACTTC. This rearrangement joins TRBV6-2 or TRBV6-3 to TRBJ2-7; no clear D. V dropped 0 bases and J dropped 3 bases, with 3 bases sitting between them. The CDR3 has 12 amino acids. Germline V gene sequence: CDR1 MNHEY, CDR2 SVGEGT.

The V gene is TRBV2, the J gene TRBJ1-5; D uncertain. Germline CDR1 reads SNHLY; CDR2 reads FYNNEI. This CDR3 has 14 residues. V was clipped by 5 bases and J by 6 bases, with 14 bases between them. CDR3 protein: CASSLLRAPQPQHF. Here the CDR3 DNA reads TGTGCCAGCAGTCTACTGAGGGCCCCTCAGCCCCAGCATTTT.

The gene calls are TRBV5-4 and TRBJ2-5; 15 positions match TRBD2. Germline-derived CDR1 and CDR2 are SGHNT and YYREEE (reference sequence). The V segment lost 5 bases and the J segment 3 bases; nucleotides outside the gene matches: 8. The CDR3 totals 17 residues. This chain's CDR3 is CASRTGLAGGGEETQYF. In nucleotides, the CDR3 is TGTGCCAGCAGGACGGGACTAGCGGGAGGTGGAGAAGAGACCCAGTACTTC.

This chain uses TRBV7-6 with TRBJ1-1, with D tentatively TRBD1 (6 bases). The CDR3 has 14 residues. CDR1 is SGHVS and CDR2 is FNYEAQ in the germline V gene. V lost 6 bases and J lost 4, with 15 bases in between. CDR3 protein: CASRPTRGFTEAFF. CDR3 nucleotides: TGTGCCAGCAGGCCTACCAGGGGTTTCACTGAAGCTTTCTTT.

J is TRBJ1-1 and V is TRBV24-1; TRBD1 aligns across 8 bases. The V gene end was trimmed by 5 bases and the J gene end by 7 bases; junction bases not matched to a gene: 5. CDR1 KGHDR and CDR2 SFDVKD come from the germline V gene. The CDR3 has 13 amino acids. CDR3 bases: TGTGCCACCAGTGTCTCAGGACAGGGTGAAGCTTTCTTT. Its protein is CATSVSGQGEAFF.

The rearrangement joins TRBV9 to TRBJ2-7; D is undetermined. CDR1 and CDR2 from the germline V gene are SGDLS and YYNGEE. V was pared by 4 bases and J by 3 bases, with 8 bases between. The CDR3 runs 12 residues. CDR3 sequence (DNA): TGTGCCAGCAGCAAAGACGGCTACGAGCAGTACTTC. This codes for CASSKDGYEQYF.

The chain uses TRBV7-2 and TRBJ2-7, with D perhaps matching TRBD2 (5 bases). V lost 5 bases and J 6 bases, leaving 17 bases between the germline ends. The CDR3 spans 14 residues. Germline CDR1 reads SGHTA; CDR2 reads FQGNSA. The CDR3 DNA sequence: TGTGCCAGCAGCCCGCAGATCGGGGTAAGCGAGCAGTACTTC. It translates to CASSPQIGVSEQYF.

The chain couples TRBV18 to TRBJ2-2; TRBD1 might be the D (6 bases). The ends were cut back, 7 bases at V and 1 base at J, with 10 bases in the middle. This CDR3 region has 14 residues. Germline loops: CDR1 KGHSH, CDR2 LQKENI. CDR3 in amino acids: CASYPDRNTGELFF. The CDR3 region has the DNA TGTGCCAGCTACCCGGACAGGAACACCGGGGAGCTGTTTTTT.

This clone was observed a single time. The chain recombines TRBV6-5 with TRBJ1-5; no firm D call. V was shortened by 6 bases and J by 4 bases, with 10 bases between the two germline ends. Germline values: CDR1 MNHEY, CDR2 SVGAGI. The CDR3 sequence is 13 residues long. The CDR3 reads CASRLDGNQPQHF. DNA for the CDR3: TGTGCCAGCAGACTTGACGGGAATCAGCCCCAGCATTTT.